This T cell receptor beta chain was captured by sequencing in a study of T cell repertoires in ileal Crohn's disease. Produced via immunoSEQ multiplex PCR; TCRdb's table is partial and in-frame only. The sample contains around 6,000 clones, over 70% of which appear only once. Germline assignment: CDR1 LNHDA and CDR2 SQIVND (reference sequence). This CDR3 has 15 residues. Trimming removed 3 bases at V and 5 bases at J, with 15 bases between. Material for sequencing was ileal tissue. This chain connects TRBV19 to TRBJ2-3, with TRBD1 as a possible D gene (6 bases). This TCR derives from an adult with Crohn's disease. This CDR3 is CASSMGSGALDTQYF. CDR3 DNA: TGTGCCAGTAGTATGGGGTCAGGGGCATTAGATACGCAGTATTTT.